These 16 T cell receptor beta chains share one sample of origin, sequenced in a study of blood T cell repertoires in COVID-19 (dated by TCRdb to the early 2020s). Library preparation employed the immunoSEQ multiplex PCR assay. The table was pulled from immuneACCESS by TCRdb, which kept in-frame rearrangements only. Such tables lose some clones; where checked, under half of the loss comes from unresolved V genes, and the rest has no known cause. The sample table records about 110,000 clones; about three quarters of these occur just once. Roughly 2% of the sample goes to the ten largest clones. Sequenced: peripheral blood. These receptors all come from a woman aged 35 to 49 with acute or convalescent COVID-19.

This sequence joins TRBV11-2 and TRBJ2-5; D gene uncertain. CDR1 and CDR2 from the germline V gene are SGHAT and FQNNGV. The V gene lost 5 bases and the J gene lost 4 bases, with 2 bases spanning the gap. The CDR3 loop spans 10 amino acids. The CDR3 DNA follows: TGTGCCAGCAGCCGAGAGACCCAGTACTTC. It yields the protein CASSRETQYF.

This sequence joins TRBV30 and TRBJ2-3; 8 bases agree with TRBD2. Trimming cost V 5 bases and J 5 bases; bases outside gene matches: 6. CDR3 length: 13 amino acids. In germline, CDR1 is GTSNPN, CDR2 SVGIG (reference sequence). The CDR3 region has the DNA TGTGCCTGGCGCTATAGCGGGGTAGATACGCAGTATTTT. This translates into CAWRYSGVDTQYF.

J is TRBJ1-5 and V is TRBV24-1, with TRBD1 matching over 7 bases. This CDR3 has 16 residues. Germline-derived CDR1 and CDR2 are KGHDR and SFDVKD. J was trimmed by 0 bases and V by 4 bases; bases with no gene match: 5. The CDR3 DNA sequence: TGTGCCACCAGTGACGGAGGGGGCGATAGCAATCAGCCCCAGCATTTT. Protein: CATSDGGGDSNQPQHF.

The CDR3 loop is CASSLFNSNQPQHF. CDR3 DNA: TGTGCCAGCAGCTTGTTCAATAGCAATCAGCCCCAGCATTTT. The chain uses TRBV5-6 and TRBJ1-5; D gene ambiguous. The germline gives CDR1 SGHDT, CDR2 YYEEEE. V was pared by 1 base and J by 0 bases, with 5 bases between. The CDR3 contains 14 residues.

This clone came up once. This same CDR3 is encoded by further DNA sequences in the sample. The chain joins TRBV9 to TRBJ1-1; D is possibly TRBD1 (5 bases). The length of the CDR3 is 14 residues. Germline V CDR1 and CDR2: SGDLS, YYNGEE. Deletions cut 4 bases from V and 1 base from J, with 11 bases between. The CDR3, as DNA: TGTGCCAGCAGCCCTTCGACAGCGAACACTGAAGCTTTCTTT. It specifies CASSPSTANTEAFF. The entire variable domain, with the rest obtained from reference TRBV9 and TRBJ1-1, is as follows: DSGVTQTPKHLITATGQRVTLRCSPRSGDLSVYWYQQSLDQGLQFLIQYYNGEERAKGNILERFSAQQFPDLHSELNLSSLELGDSALYFCASSPSTANTEAFFGQGTRLTVV.

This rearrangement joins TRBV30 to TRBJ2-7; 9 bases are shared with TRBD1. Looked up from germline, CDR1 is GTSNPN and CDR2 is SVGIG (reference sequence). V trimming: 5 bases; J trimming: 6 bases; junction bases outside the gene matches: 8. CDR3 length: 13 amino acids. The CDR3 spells CAWAGQGTGEQYF. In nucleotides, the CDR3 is TGTGCCTGGGCGGGACAGGGTACCGGCGAGCAGTACTTC.

Here the CDR3 DNA reads TGTGCCAGCAGGAACACAGCCCAAGAGACCCAGTACTTC. Translated: CASRNTAQETQYF. This sequence joins TRBV6-5 and TRBJ2-5; D call uncertain. Germline loops: CDR1 MNHEY, CDR2 SVGAGI. The CDR3 length is 13 residues. V was pared by 6 bases and J by 1 base, with 9 bases between.

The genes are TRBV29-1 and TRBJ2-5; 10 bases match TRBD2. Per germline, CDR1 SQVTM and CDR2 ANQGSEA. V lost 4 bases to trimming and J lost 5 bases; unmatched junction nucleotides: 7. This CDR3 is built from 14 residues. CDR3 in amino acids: CSVVSGGAVETQYF. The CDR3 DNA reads TGCAGCGTTGTCAGCGGGGGGGCGGTGGAGACCCAGTACTTC.

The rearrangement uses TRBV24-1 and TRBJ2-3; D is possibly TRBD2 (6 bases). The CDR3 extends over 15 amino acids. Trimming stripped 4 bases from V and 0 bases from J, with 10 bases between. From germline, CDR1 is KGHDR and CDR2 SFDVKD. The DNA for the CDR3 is TGTGCCACCAGTGAGGGGACTTCTAGCACAGATACGCAGTATTTT. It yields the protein CATSEGTSSTDTQYF.

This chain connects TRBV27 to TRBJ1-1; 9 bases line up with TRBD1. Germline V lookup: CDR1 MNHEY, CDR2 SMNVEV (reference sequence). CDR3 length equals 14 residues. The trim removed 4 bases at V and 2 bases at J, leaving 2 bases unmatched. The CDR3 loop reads CASSWGQGNTEAFF. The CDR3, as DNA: TGTGCCAGCAGTTGGGGACAGGGTAACACTGAAGCTTTCTTT.

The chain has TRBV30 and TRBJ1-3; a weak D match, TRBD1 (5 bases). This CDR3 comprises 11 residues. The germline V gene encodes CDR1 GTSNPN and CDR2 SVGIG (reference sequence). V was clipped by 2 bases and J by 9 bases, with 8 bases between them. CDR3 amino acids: CAWSSGLTIYF. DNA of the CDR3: TGTGCCTGGAGTTCGGGACTCACCATATATTTT.

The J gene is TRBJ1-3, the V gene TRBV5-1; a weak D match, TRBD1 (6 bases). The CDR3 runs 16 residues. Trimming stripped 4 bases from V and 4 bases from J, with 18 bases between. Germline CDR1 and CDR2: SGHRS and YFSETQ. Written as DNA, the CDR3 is TGCGCCAGCAGCCTTGGGCAGGGGATTTACGGAAACACCATATATTTT. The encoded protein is CASSLGQGIYGNTIYF.

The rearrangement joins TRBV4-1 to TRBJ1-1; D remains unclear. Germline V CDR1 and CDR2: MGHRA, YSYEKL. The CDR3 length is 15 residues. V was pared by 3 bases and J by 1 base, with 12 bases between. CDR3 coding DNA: TGCGCCAGCAGCCAGAGAGGCCCCGGGAACACTGAAGCTTTCTTT. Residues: CASSQRGPGNTEAFF.

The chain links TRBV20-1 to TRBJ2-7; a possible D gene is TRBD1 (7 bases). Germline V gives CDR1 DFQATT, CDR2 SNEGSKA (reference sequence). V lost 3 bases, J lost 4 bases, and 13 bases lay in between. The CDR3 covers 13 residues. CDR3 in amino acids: CSASGGGGYEQYF. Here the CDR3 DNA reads TGCAGTGCTAGTGGAGGGGGCGGGTACGAGCAGTACTTC.

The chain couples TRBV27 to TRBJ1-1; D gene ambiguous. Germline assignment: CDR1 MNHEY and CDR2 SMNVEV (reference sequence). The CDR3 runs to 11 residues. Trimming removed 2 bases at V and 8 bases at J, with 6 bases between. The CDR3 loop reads CASSLGREAFF. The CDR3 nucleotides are TGTGCCAGCAGTTTAGGGCGAGAAGCTTTCTTT.

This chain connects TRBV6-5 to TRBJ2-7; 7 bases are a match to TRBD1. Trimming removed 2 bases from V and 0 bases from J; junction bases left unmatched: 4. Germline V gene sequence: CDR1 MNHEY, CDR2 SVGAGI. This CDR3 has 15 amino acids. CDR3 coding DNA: TGTGCCAGCAGTTACCAGACAGGGCGCTCCTACGAGCAGTACTTC. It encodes CASSYQTGRSYEQYF.